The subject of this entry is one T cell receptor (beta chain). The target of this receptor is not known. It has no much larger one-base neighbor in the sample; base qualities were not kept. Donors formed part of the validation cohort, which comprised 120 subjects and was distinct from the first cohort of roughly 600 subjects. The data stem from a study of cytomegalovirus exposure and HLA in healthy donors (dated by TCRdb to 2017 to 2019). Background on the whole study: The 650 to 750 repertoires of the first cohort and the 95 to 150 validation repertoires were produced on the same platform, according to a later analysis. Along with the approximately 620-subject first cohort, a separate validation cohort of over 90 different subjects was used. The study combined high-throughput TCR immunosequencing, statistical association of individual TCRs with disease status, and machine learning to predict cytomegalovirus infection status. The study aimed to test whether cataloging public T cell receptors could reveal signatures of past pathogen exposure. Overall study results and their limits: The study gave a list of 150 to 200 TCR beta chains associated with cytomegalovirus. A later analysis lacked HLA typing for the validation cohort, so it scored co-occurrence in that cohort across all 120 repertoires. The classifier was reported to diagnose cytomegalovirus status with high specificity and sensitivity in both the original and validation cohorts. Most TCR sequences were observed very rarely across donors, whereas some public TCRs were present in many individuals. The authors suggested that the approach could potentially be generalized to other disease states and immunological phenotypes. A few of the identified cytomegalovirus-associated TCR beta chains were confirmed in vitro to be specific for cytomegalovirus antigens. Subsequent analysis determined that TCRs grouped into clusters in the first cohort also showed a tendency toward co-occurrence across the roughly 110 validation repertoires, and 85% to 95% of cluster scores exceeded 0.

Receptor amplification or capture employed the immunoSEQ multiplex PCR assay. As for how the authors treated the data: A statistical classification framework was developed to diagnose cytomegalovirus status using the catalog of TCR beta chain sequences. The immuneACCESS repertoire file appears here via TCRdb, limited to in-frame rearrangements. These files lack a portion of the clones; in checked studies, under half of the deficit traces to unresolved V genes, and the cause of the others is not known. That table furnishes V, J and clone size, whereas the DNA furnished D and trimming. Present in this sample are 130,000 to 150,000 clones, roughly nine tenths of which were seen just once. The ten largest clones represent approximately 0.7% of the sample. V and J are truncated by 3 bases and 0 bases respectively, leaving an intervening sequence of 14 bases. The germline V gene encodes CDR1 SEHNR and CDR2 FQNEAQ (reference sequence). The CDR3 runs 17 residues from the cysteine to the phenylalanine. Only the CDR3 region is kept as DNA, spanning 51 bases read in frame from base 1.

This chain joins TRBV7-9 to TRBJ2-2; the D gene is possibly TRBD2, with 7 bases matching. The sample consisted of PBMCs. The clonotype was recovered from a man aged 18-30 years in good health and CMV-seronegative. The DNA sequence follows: TGTGCCAGCAGCTTCCCGGGGGGCTGGGCGAACACCGGGGAGCTGTTTTTT. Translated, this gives CASSFPGGWANTGELFF.